What follows are 18 T cell receptor beta chains derived from one specimen sequenced in a study of T-cell memory formation after mild COVID-19 (dated by TCRdb to about 2021). Receptor libraries were prepared by 5' RACE. The run used an Illumina NovaSeq 6000. In TCRdb, the public reads were trimmed at Q25 with fastp and aligned with MiXCR, with productive beta chains retained. Duplicate CDR3 protein sequences are folded into a single record with the most common DNA and genes. For this sample the table gives 70,000 to 100,000 distinct CDR3 sequences, of which around an eighth were detected only once. The ten biggest clones cover approximately 26% of the sample. What was sequenced was PBMCs or a T cell subset sorted from them (not recorded which). The receptor source for this set is an adult woman who had mild COVID-19 (a few samples of this study predate the infection). The sample titles of this study are shuffled in the database, so cell type and time point are left out; the donor was told from shared clones.

The sample holds a few counts of this clonotype. V gene TRBV24-1 combines with J gene TRBJ2-3, with a possible D match to TRBD1 (6 bases). The germline CDR1 and CDR2 sequences are KGHDR and SFDVKD. V dropped 4 bases and J dropped 1 base, with 14 bases sitting between them. The CDR3 has 16 amino acids. CDR3 DNA: TGTGCCACCAGTGACGGACAGCGACTTCGCACAGATACGCAGTATTTT. Amino acid sequence: CATSDGQRLRTDTQYF.

The chain joins TRBV7-9 to TRBJ1-2; 11 bases align to TRBD1. V shed 4 bases and J 4 bases; nucleotides not matched to a gene: 5. This CDR3 contains 15 residues. Germline V gene lookup returns CDR1 SEHNR and CDR2 FQNEAQ (reference sequence). Written as DNA, the CDR3 is TGTGCCAGCAGCTGGACAGGGGGCAGCGGCTATGGCTACACCTTC. Translation gives CASSWTGGSGYGYTF. The complete variable domain, with remaining parts taken from reference TRBV7-9 and TRBJ1-2, reads DTGVSQNPRHKITKRGQNVTFRCDPISEHNRLYWYRQTLGQGPEFLTYFQNEAQLEKSRLLSDRFSAERPKGSFSTLEIQRTEQGDSAMYLCASSWTGGSGYGYTFGSGTRLTVV.

This clonotype was picked up a small number of times. This chain links TRBV7-9 with TRBJ2-1; tentatively, D is TRBD2 (5 bases). The ends were cut back, 5 bases at V and 4 bases at J, with 12 bases in the middle. Germline V lookup: CDR1 SEHNR, CDR2 FQNEAQ (reference sequence). The CDR3 loop spans 14 amino acids. The CDR3 spells CASSPPAVYNEQFF. Written as DNA, the CDR3 is TGTGCCAGCAGCCCCCCAGCGGTTTACAATGAGCAGTTCTTC.

The chain uses TRBV4-1 and TRBJ1-2, with D possibly matching TRBD1 (6 bases). Germline values: CDR1 MGHRA, CDR2 YSYEKL. This CDR3 has 13 amino acids. V lost 0 bases to trimming and J lost 5 bases, with 7 bases between them. CDR3 region: CASSQDGQYGYTF. In nucleotides, the CDR3 is TGCGCCAGCAGCCAAGATGGACAGTATGGCTACACCTTC.

This clonotype was seen only a few times. The chain couples TRBV9 to TRBJ1-5, with 10 bases matching TRBD1. Germline V gene data show CDR1 as SGDLS and CDR2 as YYNGEE. The CDR3 contains 15 residues. V shed 4 bases, J shed 9 bases, and the junction held 10 bases outside the gene matches. This chain's CDR3 is CASSPSDRGLPPQHF. Written as DNA, the CDR3 is TGTGCCAGCAGCCCGAGTGACAGGGGGCTACCGCCCCAGCATTTT.

The rearrangement uses TRBV20-1 and TRBJ2-5, with 10 bases that match TRBD1. CDR1 and CDR2 from the germline V gene are DFQATT and SNEGSKA (reference sequence). There are 18 residues in the CDR3. J gave up 0 bases and V 0 bases, and 10 bases lay outside the gene matches. The CDR3 protein is CSARDMEWGTGDQETQYF. As DNA, the CDR3 is TGCAGTGCTAGAGATATGGAATGGGGGACAGGGGACCAAGAGACCCAGTACTTC.

The table lists this clonotype with many counts. This chain links TRBV12-3 or TRBV12-4 with TRBJ2-7; 7 bases are a match to TRBD2. V lost 5 bases, J lost 6 bases, and 7 bases stayed unmatched. The CDR3 has 13 residues. Here the CDR3 DNA reads TGTGCCAGCAGTAATAGCGGGCCGGTCGAGCAGTACTTC. Encoded protein: CASSNSGPVEQYF.

V usage is TRBV5-6 and J usage is TRBJ2-7; D is ambiguous. Looked up from germline, CDR1 is SGHDT and CDR2 is YYEEEE. V lost 2 bases and J lost 3, with 9 bases in between. This CDR3 has 13 amino acids. The CDR3 spells CASSFRTNYEQYF. CDR3 nucleotide sequence: TGTGCCAGCAGCTTCAGGACCAACTACGAGCAGTACTTC.

Here the CDR3 DNA reads TGTGCCAGCAGTTCAGGACAAGAGACCCAGTACTTC. This gives the protein CASSSGQETQYF. The V gene is TRBV2, the J gene TRBJ2-5, with D unresolved. The length of the CDR3 is 12 residues. V was trimmed by 5 bases and J by 2 bases, leaving 6 bases between them. CDR1 and CDR2 (germline): SNHLY, FYNNEI.

This clonotype was counted between two and nine times. The V call is TRBV14, the J call TRBJ1-4; D remains ambiguous. The CDR3 sequence is 14 residues long. Looked up from germline, CDR1 is SGHDN and CDR2 is FVKESK. Trimming cost V 3 bases and J 7 bases, with 12 bases left between them. The CDR3 spells CASSHGPQSEKLFF. DNA for the CDR3: TGTGCCAGCAGCCACGGCCCCCAGTCTGAAAAACTGTTTTTT. Based on the CDR3 plus reference TRBV14 and TRBJ1-4, the full variable domain is EAGVTQFPSHSVIEKGQTVTLRCDPISGHDNLYWYRRVMGKEIKFLLHFVKESKQDESGMPNNRFLAERTGGTYSTLKVQPAELEDSGVYFCASSHGPQSEKLFFGSGTQLSVL.

CDR3 sequence: CAWNDRGPKGAFF. The CDR3 coding sequence is TGTGCCTGGAATGACAGGGGGCCCAAGGGGGCTTTCTTT. The V gene is TRBV30, the J gene TRBJ1-1, with 10 nucleotides matching TRBD1. Trimming removed 4 bases from V and 11 bases from J; junction bases left unmatched: 10. The CDR3 is 13 residues long. Germline CDR1 is GTSNPN and CDR2 is SVGIG (reference sequence).

This chain joins TRBV20-1 and TRBJ2-3; a possible D gene is TRBD1 (5 bases). Trimming removed 0 bases from V and 3 bases from J, with 10 bases in between. CDR1 and CDR2 from the germline V gene are DFQATT and SNEGSKA (reference sequence). The CDR3 covers 14 residues. The CDR3 nucleotides read TGCAGTGCTAGAGACAGGGTTGTTACAGATACGCAGTATTTT. Translating gives CSARDRVVTDTQYF.

This clonotype was found a few times. The chain uses TRBV9 and TRBJ2-3; 8 positions match TRBD2. Trimming removed 4 bases from V and 0 bases from J; junction bases left unmatched: 10. The CDR3 is 17 amino acids. Germline V gene sequence: CDR1 SGDLS, CDR2 YYNGEE. The CDR3 sequence is CASSPSWRGDSTDTQYF. The CDR3 nucleotides read TGTGCCAGCAGCCCGAGTTGGCGGGGGGATAGCACAGATACGCAGTATTTT. Filled out from reference TRBV9 and TRBJ2-3, the complete variable domain reads DSGVTQTPKHLITATGQRVTLRCSPRSGDLSVYWYQQSLDQGLQFLIQYYNGEERAKGNILERFSAQQFPDLHSELNLSSLELGDSALYFCASSPSWRGDSTDTQYFGPGTRLTVL.

The gene calls are TRBV9 and TRBJ2-2; D not certain. Between the trimmed V and J ends, which lost 4 bases and 1 base, there was a span of 11 bases. This CDR3 is 15 amino acids long. Germline CDR1 SGDLS, CDR2 YYNGEE. The CDR3 region is CASSFRSGNTGELFF. CDR3 DNA sequence: TGTGCCAGCAGCTTTAGGTCGGGGAACACCGGGGAGCTGTTTTTT.

This clonotype was counted only a few times. The V gene is TRBV6-2 or TRBV6-3, the J gene TRBJ2-5; 7 bases align to TRBD1. Germline V gene lookup returns CDR1 MNHEY and CDR2 SVGEGT. V dropped 8 bases and J dropped 5; count of bases not matched to a gene: 14. The CDR3 runs 15 residues. The CDR3 reads CASDSEGGPRETQYF. The CDR3 DNA follows: TGTGCCAGCGACTCCGAAGGGGGCCCCAGGGAGACCCAGTACTTC.

V is TRBV6-6 and J is TRBJ2-5, with D tentatively TRBD1 or TRBD2 (6 bases each). CDR1 and CDR2 from the germline V gene are MNHNY and SVGAGI (reference sequence). CDR3 length: 17 residues. V was shortened by 0 bases and J by 5 bases, with 19 bases between the two germline ends. CDR3 in amino acids: CASSYSGAGVGAETQYF. The CDR3 coding sequence is TGTGCCAGCAGTTACTCAGGAGCGGGCGTGGGGGCGGAGACCCAGTACTTC.

This clonotype was observed a few times. The genes are TRBV9 and TRBJ2-7; TRBD2 agrees at 13 bases. CDR3 length equals 14 residues. V lost 3 bases to trimming and J lost 5 bases; unmatched junction nucleotides: 2. CDR1 is SGDLS, CDR2 YYNGEE, per germline. CDR3 region: CASSAGLAGDEQYF. As DNA, the CDR3 is TGTGCCAGCAGCGCCGGACTAGCGGGAGACGAGCAGTACTTC.

This clonotype has a handful of counts. This chain joins TRBV24-1 and TRBJ2-1, with D unresolved. Trimming shortened V by 3 bases and J by 7 bases, and 9 bases separated the two germline ends. The CDR3 runs to 13 residues. CDR1 and CDR2 (germline): KGHDR, SFDVKD. Written as DNA, the CDR3 is TGTGCCACCAGTGATCTCCTAGAGAATGAGCAGTTCTTC. It translates to CATSDLLENEQFF.